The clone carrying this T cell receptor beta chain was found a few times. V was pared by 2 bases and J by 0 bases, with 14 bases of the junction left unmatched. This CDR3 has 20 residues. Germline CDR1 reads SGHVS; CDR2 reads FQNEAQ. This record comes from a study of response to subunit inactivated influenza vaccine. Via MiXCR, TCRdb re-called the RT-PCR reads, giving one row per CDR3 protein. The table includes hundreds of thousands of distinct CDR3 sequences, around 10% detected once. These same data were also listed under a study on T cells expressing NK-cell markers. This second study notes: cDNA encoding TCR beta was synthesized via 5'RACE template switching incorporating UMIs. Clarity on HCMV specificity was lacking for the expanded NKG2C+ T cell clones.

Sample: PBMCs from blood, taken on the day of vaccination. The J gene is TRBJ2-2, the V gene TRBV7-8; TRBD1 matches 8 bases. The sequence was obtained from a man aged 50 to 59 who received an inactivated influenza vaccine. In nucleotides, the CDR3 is TGTGCCAGCAGCTTATACGTAAGACAGGGGCTCAGTTCGAACACCGGGGAGCTGTTTTTT. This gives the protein CASSLYVRQGLSSNTGELFF. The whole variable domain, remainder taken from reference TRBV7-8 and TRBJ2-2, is GAGVSQSPRYKVAKRGQDVALRCDPISGHVSLFWYQQALGQGPEFLTYFQNEAQLDKSGLPSDRFFAERPEGSVSTLKIQRTQQEDSAVYLCASSLYVRQGLSSNTGELFFGEGSRLTVL.